The sequence of this T cell receptor beta chain was determined in a study of prognosis after radiotherapy for stage I lung cancer. Study-wide findings and caveats: Unique TCR clone counts fell after stereotactic body radiation therapy, median approximately 9,600 versus 7,200.

J lost 4 bases, V lost 2 bases, and 13 bases had no gene match. Germline V gene lookup returns CDR1 MNHEY and CDR2 SVGAGI. CDR3 length equals 19 residues. Multiplex PCR, run in two rounds, amplified TCR beta CDR3 from genomic DNA. With primers specific to each TRBV and TRBJ gene, the first-round PCR was performed. One entry per CDR3 protein results from TCRdb running MiXCR on the multiplex PCR reads. Of some 17,000 distinct CDR3 sequences in the sample, more than 35% were seen once. This clonotype was counted many times. Its antigen is not known. The V call is TRBV6-5, the J call TRBJ2-7, with 14 bases identical to TRBD2. The TCR comes from a donor aged 50 or older with non-small cell lung cancer. The sequenced sample was PBMCs, obtained before or after stereotactic body radiation therapy (not recorded which). CDR3 sequence reads: CASSYGGLAGAQKPYEQYF. In DNA form, the CDR3 reads TGTGCCAGCAGTTACGGGGGACTAGCGGGGGCCCAAAAACCTTACGAGCAGTACTTC.